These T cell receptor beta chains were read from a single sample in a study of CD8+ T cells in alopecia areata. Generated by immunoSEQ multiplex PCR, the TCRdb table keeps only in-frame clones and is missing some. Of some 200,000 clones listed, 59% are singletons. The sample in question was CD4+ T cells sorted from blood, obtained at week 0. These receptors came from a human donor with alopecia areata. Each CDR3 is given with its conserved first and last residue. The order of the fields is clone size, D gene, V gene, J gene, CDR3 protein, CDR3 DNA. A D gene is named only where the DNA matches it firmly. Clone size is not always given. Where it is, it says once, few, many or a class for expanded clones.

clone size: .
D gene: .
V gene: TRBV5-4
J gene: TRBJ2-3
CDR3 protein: CASSLWDTQYF
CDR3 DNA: TGTGCCAGCAGCTTGTGGGATACGCAGTATTTT

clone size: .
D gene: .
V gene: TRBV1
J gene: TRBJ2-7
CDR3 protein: CTSSHQQGKDEQYF
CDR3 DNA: TGCACCAGCAGCCACCAACAGGGGAAAGACGAGCAGTACTTC

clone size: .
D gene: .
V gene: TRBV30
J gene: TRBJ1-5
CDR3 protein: CAWSRARDQPQHF
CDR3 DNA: TGTGCCTGGAGTCGGGCCCGAGATCAGCCCCAGCATTTT

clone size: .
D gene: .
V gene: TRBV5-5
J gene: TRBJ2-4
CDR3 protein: CASSLASPAKNIQYF
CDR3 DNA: TGTGCCAGCAGCTTGGCCAGTCCAGCCAAAAACATTCAGTACTTC

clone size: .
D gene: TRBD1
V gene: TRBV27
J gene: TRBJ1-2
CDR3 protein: CASSLSLTGGDYTF
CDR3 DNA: TGTGCCAGCAGTTTATCCCTTACAGGGGGCGACTACACCTTC

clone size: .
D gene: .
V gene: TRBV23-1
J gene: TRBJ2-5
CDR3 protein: CASSQSEATIREETQYF
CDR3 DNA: TGCGCCAGCAGTCAATCGGAGGCGACTATTCGGGAAGAGACCCAGTACTTC

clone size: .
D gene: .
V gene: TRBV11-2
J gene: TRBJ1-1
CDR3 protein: CASSLGHLNTEAFF
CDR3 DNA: TGTGCCAGCAGCCTTGGACACCTAAACACTGAAGCTTTCTTT

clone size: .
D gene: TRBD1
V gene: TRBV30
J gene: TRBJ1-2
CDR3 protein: CAWTDREAGYTF
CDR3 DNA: TGTGCCTGGACCGACAGGGAAGCTGGCTACACCTTC

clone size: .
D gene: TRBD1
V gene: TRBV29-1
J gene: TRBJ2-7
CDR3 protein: CSVGYRGPATYEQYF
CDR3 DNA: TGCAGCGTTGGGTACAGGGGGCCGGCGACCTACGAGCAGTACTTC

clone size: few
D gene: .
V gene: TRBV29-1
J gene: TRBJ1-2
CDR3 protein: CSVERGKGYTF
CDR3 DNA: TGCAGCGTTGAGAGGGGGAAGGGCTACACCTTC

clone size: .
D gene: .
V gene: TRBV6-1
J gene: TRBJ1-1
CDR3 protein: CASSEVMTDSTEAFF
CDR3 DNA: TGTGCCAGCAGTGAAGTCATGACCGATTCCACTGAAGCTTTCTTT

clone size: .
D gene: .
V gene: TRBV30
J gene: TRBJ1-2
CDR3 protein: CAWSGGGVNGYTF
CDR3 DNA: TGTGCCTGGAGTGGAGGGGGTGTGAATGGCTACACCTTC

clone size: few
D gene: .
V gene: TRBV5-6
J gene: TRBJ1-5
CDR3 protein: CASSYRNQPQHF
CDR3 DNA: TGTGCCAGCAGCTACAGGAATCAGCCCCAGCATTTT

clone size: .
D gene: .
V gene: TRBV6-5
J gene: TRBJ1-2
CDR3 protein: CASSQPGGNYGYTF
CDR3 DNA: TGTGCCAGCAGTCAACCGGGGGGTAACTATGGCTACACCTTC

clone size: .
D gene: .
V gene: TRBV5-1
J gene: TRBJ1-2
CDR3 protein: CASSLSTESNYGYTF
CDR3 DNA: TGCGCCAGCAGCTTGTCGACAGAGAGTAACTATGGCTACACCTTC

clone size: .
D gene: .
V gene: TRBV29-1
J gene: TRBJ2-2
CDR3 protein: CSVVPGRTGELFF
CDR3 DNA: TGCAGCGTTGTTCCGGGGCGCACCGGGGAGCTGTTTTTT

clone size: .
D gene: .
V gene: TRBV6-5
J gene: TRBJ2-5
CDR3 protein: CASSYSSTAQETQYF
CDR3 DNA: TGTGCCAGCAGTTACTCGAGTACGGCCCAAGAGACCCAGTACTTC

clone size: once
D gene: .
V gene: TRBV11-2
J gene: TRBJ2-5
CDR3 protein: CASSFRPSLQETQYF
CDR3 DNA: TGTGCCAGCAGCTTCAGGCCCTCTCTACAAGAGACCCAGTACTTC

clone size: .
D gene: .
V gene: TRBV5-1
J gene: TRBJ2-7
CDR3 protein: CASRAPGRDYEQYF
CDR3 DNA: TGCGCCAGCAGAGCTCCAGGCAGGGACTACGAGCAGTACTTC

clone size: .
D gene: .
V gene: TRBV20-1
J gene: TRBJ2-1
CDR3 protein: CSAPIGDEQFF
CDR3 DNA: TGCAGTGCTCCCATTGGGGATGAGCAGTTCTTC

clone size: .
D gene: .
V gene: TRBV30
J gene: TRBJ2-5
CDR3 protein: CAWSTRTGETQYF
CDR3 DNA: TGTGCCTGGAGTACCCGGACCGGGGAGACCCAGTACTTC

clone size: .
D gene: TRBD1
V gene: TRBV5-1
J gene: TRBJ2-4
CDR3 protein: CASSAPEQGALGIQYF
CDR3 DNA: TGCGCCAGCAGCGCGCCTGAACAGGGGGCGCTGGGCATTCAGTACTTC

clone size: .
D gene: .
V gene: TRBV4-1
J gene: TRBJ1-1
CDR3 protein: CASSQEGREAFF
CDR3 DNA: TGCGCCAGCAGCCAAGAGGGACGAGAAGCTTTCTTT

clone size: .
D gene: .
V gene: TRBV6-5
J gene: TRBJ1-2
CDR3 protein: CASRAKGYGYTF
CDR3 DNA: TGTGCCAGCCGGGCTAAGGGTTATGGCTACACCTTC

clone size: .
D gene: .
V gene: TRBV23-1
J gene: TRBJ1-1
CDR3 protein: CAFQSAPGKMNTEAFF
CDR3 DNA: TGCGCCTTCCAATCCGCCCCAGGGAAGATGAACACTGAAGCTTTCTTT

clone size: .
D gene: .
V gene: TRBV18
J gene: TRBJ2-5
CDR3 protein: CASSLRTTEGETQYF
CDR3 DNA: TGTGCCAGCTCCCTACGAACGACGGAGGGGGAGACCCAGTACTTC

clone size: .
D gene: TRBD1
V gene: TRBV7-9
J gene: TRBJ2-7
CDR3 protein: CASSFTRQGSSEQYF
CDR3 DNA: TGTGCCAGCAGCTTCACCAGACAGGGGTCGAGCGAGCAGTACTTC

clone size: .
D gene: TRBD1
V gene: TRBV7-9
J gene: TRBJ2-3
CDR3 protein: CASSLAPGGADTQYF
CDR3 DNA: TGTGCCAGCAGCTTAGCTCCAGGGGGCGCGGATACGCAGTATTTT

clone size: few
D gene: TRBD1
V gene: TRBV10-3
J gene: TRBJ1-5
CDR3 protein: CAISGTVSNQPQHF
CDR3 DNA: TGTGCCATCAGCGGGACAGTAAGCAATCAGCCCCAGCATTTT

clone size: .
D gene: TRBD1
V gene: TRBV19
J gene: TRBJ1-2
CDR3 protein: CASSSRGQGILGYGYTF
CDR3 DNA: TGTGCCAGTAGTTCCCGGGGACAGGGGATCCTCGGGTATGGCTACACCTTC

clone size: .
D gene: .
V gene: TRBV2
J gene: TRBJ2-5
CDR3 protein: CASRKGEETQYF
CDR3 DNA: TGTGCCAGCAGAAAGGGCGAGGAGACCCAGTACTTC

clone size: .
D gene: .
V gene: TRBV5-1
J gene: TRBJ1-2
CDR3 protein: CASSVGPGEYGYTF
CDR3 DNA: TGCGCCAGCAGCGTGGGACCGGGGGAGTATGGCTACACCTTC

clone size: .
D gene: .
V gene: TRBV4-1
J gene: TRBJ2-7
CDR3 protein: CASSQDFYEQYF
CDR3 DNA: TGCGCCAGCAGCCAAGATTTTTACGAGCAGTACTTC

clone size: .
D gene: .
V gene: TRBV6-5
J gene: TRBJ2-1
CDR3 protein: CASSNSGEQFF
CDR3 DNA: TGTGCCAGCAGTAACTCGGGTGAGCAGTTCTTC

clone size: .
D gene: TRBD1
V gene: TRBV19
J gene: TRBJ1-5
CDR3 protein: CASSSGTGGIRNQPQHF
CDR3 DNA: TGTGCCAGTAGTTCCGGGACAGGGGGGATCCGCAATCAGCCCCAGCATTTT

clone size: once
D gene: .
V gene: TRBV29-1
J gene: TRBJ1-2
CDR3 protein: CSVEGSAFTYGYTF
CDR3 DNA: TGCAGCGTTGAAGGGTCAGCCTTTACCTATGGCTACACCTTC

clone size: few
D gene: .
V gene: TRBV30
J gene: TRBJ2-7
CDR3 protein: CAWSGRGGEQYF
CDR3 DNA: TGTGCCTGGAGTGGACGAGGCGGCGAGCAGTACTTC

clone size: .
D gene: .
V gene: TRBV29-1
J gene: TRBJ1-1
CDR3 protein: CSVDRQANTEAFF
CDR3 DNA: TGCAGCGTTGATCGACAGGCGAACACTGAAGCTTTCTTT

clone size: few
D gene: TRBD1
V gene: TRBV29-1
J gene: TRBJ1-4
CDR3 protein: CSVAGQGADEKLFF
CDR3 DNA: TGCAGCGTTGCCGGACAGGGGGCTGATGAAAAACTGTTTTTT

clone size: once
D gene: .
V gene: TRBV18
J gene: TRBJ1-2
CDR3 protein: CASSPLGQGNGYTF
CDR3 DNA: TGTGCCAGCTCACCACTTGGTCAGGGCAACGGCTACACCTTC

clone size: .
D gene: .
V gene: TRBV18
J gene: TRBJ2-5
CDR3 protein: CASSPLREVETQYF
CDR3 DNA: TGTGCCAGCTCACCCCTGAGGGAAGTGGAGACCCAGTACTTC

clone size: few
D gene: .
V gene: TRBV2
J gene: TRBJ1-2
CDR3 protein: CASSVDRGYGYTF
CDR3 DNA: TGTGCCAGCAGCGTGGACCGGGGATATGGCTACACCTTC

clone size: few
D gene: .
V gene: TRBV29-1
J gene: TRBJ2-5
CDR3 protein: CSVDAAGGGQETQYF
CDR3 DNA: TGCAGCGTCGATGCGGCCGGGGGTGGTCAAGAGACCCAGTACTTC

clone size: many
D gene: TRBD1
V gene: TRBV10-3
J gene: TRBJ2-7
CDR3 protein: CAISEVGQGDEQYF
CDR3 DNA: TGTGCCATCAGTGAAGTGGGACAGGGGGACGAGCAGTACTTC

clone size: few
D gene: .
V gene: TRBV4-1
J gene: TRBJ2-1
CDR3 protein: CASSLGRDPYNEQFF
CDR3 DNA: TGCGCCAGCAGCCTCGGCAGGGACCCCTACAATGAGCAGTTCTTC

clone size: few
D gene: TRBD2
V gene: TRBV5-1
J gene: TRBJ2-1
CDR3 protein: CASSSSWTSGGDDEQFF
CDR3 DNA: TGCGCCAGCAGCTCTTCATGGACTAGCGGGGGGGATGATGAGCAGTTCTTC

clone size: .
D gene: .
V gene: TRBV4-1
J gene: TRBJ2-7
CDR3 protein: CASSQFFGAGQNYEQYF
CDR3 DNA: TGCGCCAGCAGCCAATTTTTTGGCGCGGGGCAGAACTACGAGCAGTACTTC

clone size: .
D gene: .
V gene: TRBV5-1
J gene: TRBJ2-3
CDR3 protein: CASSSTVSTDTQYF
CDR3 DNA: TGCGCCAGCAGCTCGACTGTTAGCACAGATACGCAGTATTTT

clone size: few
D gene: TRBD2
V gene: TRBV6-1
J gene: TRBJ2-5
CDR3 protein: CASSEITSGTQETQYF
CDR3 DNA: TGTGCCAGCAGTGAAATTACTAGCGGGACCCAAGAGACCCAGTACTTC

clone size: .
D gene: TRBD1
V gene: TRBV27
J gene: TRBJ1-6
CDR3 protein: CASNRQGAYSPLHF
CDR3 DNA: TGTGCCAGCAATAGGCAGGGGGCCTATTCACCCCTCCACTTT

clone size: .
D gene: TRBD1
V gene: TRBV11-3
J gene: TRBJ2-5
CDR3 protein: CASSPRTGRETQYF
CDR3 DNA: TGTGCCAGCAGCCCCAGGACAGGAAGGGAGACCCAGTACTTC

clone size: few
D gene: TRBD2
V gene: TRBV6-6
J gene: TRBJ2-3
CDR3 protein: CASSYGLAGADTQYF
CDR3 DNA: TGTGCCAGCAGTTACGGACTAGCGGGGGCAGACACGCAGTATTTT